These 32 T cell receptor beta chains came from one sample sequenced in a study of memory CD4+ T cells and cytomegalovirus serostatus. This table comes from immunoSEQ multiplex PCR, and its TCRdb copy is limited to in-frame clones, with some not included. Of 50,000 to 75,000 clones detected, around 83% appear once; the ten largest clones hold approximately 0.92%. The sort gate was single viable CD3+CD4+CD8-CD45RO+ cells for memory CD4+ T cells. The sequencing sample was made of memory CD4+ T cells from blood. These TCRs come from an adult in good health and CMV-seronegative.

This chain joins TRBV5-1 and TRBJ2-3; no firm D call. This CDR3 contains 15 residues. Trimming took off 3 bases at V and 3 bases at J, with 14 bases between the two ends. The V gene's germline CDR1 is SGHRS and CDR2 YFSETQ. CDR3 sequence: CASSSTRIETDTQYF. CDR3 DNA sequence: TGCGCCAGCAGCTCGACGAGGATTGAAACAGATACGCAGTATTTT.

The V call is TRBV28, the J call TRBJ1-5; TRBD1 is a possible D gene (5 bases). V lost 2 bases and J lost 2, with 10 bases in between. Germline loops: CDR1 MDHEN, CDR2 SYDVKM. This CDR3 has 15 residues. CDR3 in DNA: TGTGCCAGCAGTTTAGGGGGATTTGGCAATCAGCCCCAGCATTTT. Translating gives CASSLGGFGNQPQHF.

The table lists this clone with a few counts. The CDR3 here is CASSSARGGSQPQHF. The CDR3 nucleotides read TGTGCCAGCAGCTCCGCCAGGGGAGGAAGTCAGCCCCAGCATTTT. The V gene is TRBV2, the J gene TRBJ1-5; a possible D gene is TRBD1 (6 bases). The CDR3 totals 15 residues. Germline V gene data show CDR1 as SNHLY and CDR2 as FYNNEI. V was pared by 6 bases and J by 6 bases, with 18 bases between.

The J gene is TRBJ2-2, the V gene TRBV29-1; D is unclear. The CDR3 is 13 amino acids. The germline V and J ends were trimmed by 4 bases and 7 bases, with 13 bases remaining between them. Per the germline V gene, CDR1 is SQVTM and CDR2 is ANQGSEA. CDR3 sequence (DNA): TGCAGCGTTGTAAGACCCCCGGGCGGGGAGCTGTTTTTT. Translated: CSVVRPPGGELFF.

V and J are TRBV28 and TRBJ1-1; D is possibly TRBD1 (5 bases). Trimming removed 7 bases from V and 1 base from J, with 7 bases in between. CDR3 length: 12 amino acids. Germline V gene sequence: CDR1 MDHEN, CDR2 SYDVKM. The CDR3 DNA follows: TGTGCCAGCACAGGGACGAACACTGAAGCTTTCTTT. The encoded protein is CASTGTNTEAFF.

In this sample, this clone turned up a few times. The chain has TRBV7-6 and TRBJ2-2; no firm D call. Germline CDR1 and CDR2: SGHVS and FNYEAQ. This CDR3 region has 16 residues. V lost 5 bases and J 3 bases, leaving 16 bases between the germline ends. For the CDR3, the DNA is TGTGCCAGCAGCCCTAGTCGGGTACGGGACACCGGGGAGCTGTTTTTT. Residues: CASSPSRVRDTGELFF.

The chain employs TRBV5-6 and TRBJ2-5; D assignment may be TRBD1 or TRBD2 (5 bases each). The germline V gene encodes CDR1 SGHDT and CDR2 YYEEEE. The CDR3 contains 13 residues. Trimming removed 1 base at V and 5 bases at J, with 9 bases between. The CDR3 nucleotides read TGTGCCAGCAGCTTGCCGGGGACGGAGACCCAGTACTTC. Translating it yields CASSLPGTETQYF.

The chain employs TRBV2 and TRBJ1-2; no clear D gene. V was shortened by 0 bases and J by 8 bases, with 10 bases between the two germline ends. The CDR3 is 13 residues long. Per the germline V gene, CDR1 is SNHLY and CDR2 is FYNNEI. The chain's CDR3 is CASSEATWGGYTF. CDR3 DNA sequence: TGTGCCAGCAGTGAAGCCACCTGGGGAGGCTACACCTTC.

The chain combines TRBV19 with TRBJ2-6; no clear D. The CDR3 is 18 amino acids. The germline V gene encodes CDR1 LNHDA and CDR2 SQIVND (reference sequence). Trimming removed 1 base from V and 0 bases from J, with 13 bases in between. The CDR3 spells CASSIAGRMFSGANVLTF. The CDR3 DNA is TGTGCCAGTAGTATAGCGGGCAGGATGTTCTCTGGGGCCAACGTCCTGACTTTC.

The chain joins TRBV11-2 to TRBJ1-1; D is possibly TRBD1 (5 bases). The CDR3 is 15 amino acids. CDR1 is SGHAT, CDR2 FQNNGV, per germline. Trimming took 0 bases from V and 1 from J, leaving 9 bases between them. The CDR3 spells CASSLDGGRNTEAFF. Here the CDR3 DNA reads TGTGCCAGCAGCTTAGATGGGGGGAGGAACACTGAAGCTTTCTTT.

This chain links TRBV11-2 with TRBJ1-4; D is unresolved. Germline CDR1 is SGHAT and CDR2 is FQNNGV. There are 14 residues in the CDR3. V gave up 2 bases and J gave up 6 bases, with 10 bases separating them. CDR3 amino acids: CASSLSQRDEKLFF. CDR3 nucleotides: TGTGCCAGCAGCTTATCTCAGAGGGATGAAAAACTGTTTTTT.

The CDR3 loop reads CASSSQGPGTGAFF. The CDR3 nucleotides are TGTGCCAGCAGCTCGCAGGGCCCTGGCACTGGGGCTTTCTTT. This chain uses TRBV7-9 with TRBJ1-1, with a possible D match to TRBD1 (5 bases). The V end was cut by 4 bases, the J end by 11 bases, with 20 bases between. This CDR3 has 14 amino acids. Germline CDR1 is SEHNR and CDR2 is FQNEAQ (reference sequence). Using reference TRBV7-9 and TRBJ1-1 for the parts outside the CDR3, the full variable domain is DTGVSQNPRHKITKRGQNVTFRCDPISEHNRLYWYRQTLGQGPEFLTYFQNEAQLEKSRLLSDRFSAERPKGSFSTLEIQRTEQGDSAMYLCASSSQGPGTGAFFGQGTRLTVV.

The J gene is TRBJ2-1, the V gene TRBV11-3; D assignment may be TRBD1 or TRBD2 (5 bases each). The CDR3 runs to 15 residues. Germline CDR1 SGHNT, CDR2 YENEEA. Between the trimmed V and J ends, which lost 1 base and 8 bases, there was a span of 15 bases. The CDR3 region is CASSLGGSRDYEQFF. The CDR3 nucleotides are TGTGCCAGCAGCTTAGGGGGGAGTCGAGACTATGAGCAGTTCTTC.

This chain links TRBV18 with TRBJ2-1, with a possible D match to TRBD1 (6 bases). V lost 1 base and J 8 bases, leaving 12 bases between the germline ends. The CDR3 has 14 residues. Germline CDR1 is KGHSH and CDR2 is LQKENI. Here the CDR3 reads CASSPRTAGDEQFF. In DNA, the CDR3 is TGTGCCAGCTCACCACGGACAGCCGGGGATGAGCAGTTCTTC.

The chain couples TRBV5-1 to TRBJ1-6; TRBD1 might be the D (6 bases). Germline values: CDR1 SGHRS, CDR2 YFSETQ. V lost 10 bases and J lost 7, with 18 bases in between. The CDR3 spans 14 residues. CDR3 nucleotides: TGCGCCTCATCAGCAGGGGACGGGAATTCACCCCTCCACTTT. Protein: CASSAGDGNSPLHF.

The genes are TRBV7-2 and TRBJ1-5; TRBD1 might be the D (5 bases). The V end lost 1 base, the J end lost 0 bases, and 7 bases lay between the germline ends. The V gene's germline CDR1 is SGHTA and CDR2 FQGNSA. The length of the CDR3 is 15 residues. Written as DNA, the CDR3 is TGTGCCAGCAGCTTAGATGGGGGTAGCAATCAGCCCCAGCATTTT. Translation: CASSLDGGSNQPQHF.

This clone was picked up a small number of times. The chain has TRBV4-1 and TRBJ1-4; TRBD1 might be the D (5 bases). CDR1 and CDR2 (germline): MGHRA, YSYEKL. The CDR3 loop spans 12 amino acids. As DNA, the CDR3 is TGCGCTACGAGGGCAGGGAGTGAAAAACTGTTTTTT. Protein: CATRAGSEKLFF.

The V call is TRBV19, the J call TRBJ2-2, with 13 bases lining up with TRBD2. Trimming at V came to 5 bases and at J to 5 bases, leaving 8 bases not matched to a gene. The CDR3 covers 17 residues. Germline CDR1 reads LNHDA; CDR2 reads SQIVND (reference sequence). CDR3 bases: TGTGCCAGTAGTCAATACGGGACTAGCGGGAAGACCGGGGAGCTGTTTTTT. Its protein product is CASSQYGTSGKTGELFF.

Note on this clone: Distinct nucleotide sequences in the sample also encode this CDR3. The CDR3 DNA sequence: TGTGCCAGCAGCGGGCGGAACTATGGCTACACCTTC. Translated, it gives CASSGRNYGYTF. The V gene is TRBV9, the J gene TRBJ1-2; no clear D gene. V lost 3 bases, J lost 2 bases, and 5 bases lay in between. Germline values: CDR1 SGDLS, CDR2 YYNGEE. The CDR3 contains 12 residues.

The chain employs TRBV10-3 and TRBJ1-5, with TRBD1 matching 7 bases. The CDR3 covers 17 residues. CDR1 and CDR2 (germline): ENHRY, SYGVKD. Trimming removed 0 bases from V and 0 bases from J; junction bases left unmatched: 5. The CDR3 sequence: CAISESGGGNSNQPQHF. The CDR3 DNA reads TGTGCCATCAGTGAGTCGGGAGGGGGCAATAGCAATCAGCCCCAGCATTTT.

In DNA form, the CDR3 reads TGTGCCAGCAGGATGTCGACAGGGCGCTACGAGCAGTACTTC. Translated, it gives CASRMSTGRYEQYF. This chain links TRBV6-5 with TRBJ2-7, with 7 bases lining up with TRBD1. Trimming at V came to 6 bases and at J to 3 bases, leaving 8 bases not matched to a gene. The length of the CDR3 is 14 residues. CDR1 is MNHEY and CDR2 is SVGAGI in the germline V gene.

This clone counts as medium-sized. The gene calls are TRBV2 and TRBJ2-5, with D perhaps being TRBD1 or TRBD2 (5 bases each). V shed 6 bases and J shed 6 bases, with 14 bases lying between them. CDR1 SNHLY and CDR2 FYNNEI come from the germline V gene. The CDR3 contains 13 residues. The CDR3 nucleotides are TGTGCCAGCAGCGGGGCTAGAGGGCAGACCCAGTACTTC. Translated: CASSGARGQTQYF.

The gene calls are TRBV5-6 and TRBJ2-3; tentative D call: TRBD2 (5 bases). The CDR3 consists of 12 residues. Germline V gives CDR1 SGHDT, CDR2 YYEEEE. V was trimmed by 0 bases and J by 6 bases, leaving 5 bases between them. This CDR3 reads CASSLGGDTQYF. DNA of the CDR3: TGTGCCAGCAGCTTGGGAGGGGATACGCAGTATTTT.

This chain connects TRBV6-5 to TRBJ2-2, with D unresolved. The CDR3 spans 15 residues. Germline-derived CDR1 and CDR2 are MNHEY and SVGAGI. V gave up 2 bases and J gave up 6 bases, with 13 bases separating them. The CDR3 sequence: CASSYQMGIPGELFF. The CDR3 bases are TGTGCCAGCAGTTACCAAATGGGAATACCCGGGGAGCTGTTTTTT.

The chain employs TRBV29-1 and TRBJ2-2; D ambiguous. The CDR3 is made up of 13 amino acids. Germline V gene sequence: CDR1 SQVTM, CDR2 ANQGSEA. Between the trimmed V and J ends, which lost 4 bases and 5 bases, there was a span of 11 bases. The DNA of the CDR3 is TGCAGCGTTGGTGGTGGGGTTACCGGGGAGCTGTTTTTT. Its protein product is CSVGGGVTGELFF.

This clone was seen a single time. The chain combines TRBV29-1 with TRBJ2-2, with D uncertain. Germline CDR1 is SQVTM and CDR2 is ANQGSEA. The CDR3 has 12 residues. Trimming took 4 bases from V and 1 from J, leaving 4 bases between them. The CDR3 nucleotides are TGCAGCGTTGTCATGAACACCGGGGAGCTGTTTTTT. This translates into CSVVMNTGELFF.

This clone was recorded only once. The V and J genes are TRBV28 and TRBJ1-1; D ambiguous. The CDR3 totals 14 residues. V lost 2 bases and J 5 bases, leaving 12 bases between the germline ends. Per the germline V gene, CDR1 is MDHEN and CDR2 is SYDVKM. This CDR3 is CASSLSGVWTEAFF. CDR3 nucleotide sequence: TGTGCCAGCAGTTTAAGTGGGGTCTGGACTGAAGCTTTCTTT.

The rearrangement links TRBV9 to TRBJ2-1; 12 bases fit TRBD2. The CDR3 covers 16 residues. Trimming removed 3 bases from V and 8 bases from J; junction bases left unmatched: 9. The V gene's germline CDR1 is SGDLS and CDR2 YYNGEE. In nucleotides, the CDR3 is TGTGCCAGCAGCGACCGACTAGCGGGAGCCAAGGATGAGCAGTTCTTC. Its protein product is CASSDRLAGAKDEQFF.

The J gene is TRBJ1-2, the V gene TRBV18; the match to TRBD1 covers 7 bases. This CDR3 spans 17 amino acids. V was clipped by 4 bases and J by 7 bases; unmatched bases: 18. CDR1 and CDR2 from the germline V gene are KGHSH and LQKENI. CDR3 in amino acids: CASSRYLDRPNSGGYTF. CDR3 DNA sequence: TGTGCCAGCTCACGATACCTGGACAGGCCTAATTCGGGTGGCTACACCTTC.

The V and J genes are TRBV28 and TRBJ2-7; D may be TRBD2 (6 bases). Germline lookup yields CDR1 MDHEN and CDR2 SYDVKM. V was trimmed by 6 bases and J by 7 bases, leaving 22 bases between them. CDR3 length: 15 amino acids. The CDR3 DNA sequence: TGTGCCAGCAGCCCTCCGGGCGGGACCGTAGGGGAGCAGTACTTC. It encodes CASSPPGGTVGEQYF.

The chain combines TRBV19 with TRBJ2-3; TRBD1 might be the D (6 bases). The CDR3 runs to 15 residues. Trimming shortened V by 6 bases and J by 2 bases, and 15 bases separated the two germline ends. CDR1 is LNHDA and CDR2 is SQIVND in the germline V gene (reference sequence). CDR3 loop: CASSRQVLLTDTQYF. DNA of the CDR3: TGTGCCAGTAGCAGACAGGTTCTCCTCACAGATACGCAGTATTTT.

The chain carries TRBV5-6 and TRBJ2-5; D might be TRBD2 (6 bases). V lost 4 bases to trimming and J lost 4 bases, with 14 bases between them. Per the germline V gene, CDR1 is SGHDT and CDR2 is YYEEEE. This CDR3 contains 14 residues. The CDR3 loop is CASSKAGPGETQYF. CDR3 DNA sequence: TGTGCCAGCAGCAAGGCGGGGCCCGGAGAGACCCAGTACTTC. Drawing the rest from reference TRBV5-6 and TRBJ2-5, the complete variable domain is DAGVTQSPTHLIKTRGQQVTLRCSPKSGHDTVSWYQQALGQGPQFIFQYYEEEERQRGNFPDRFSGHQFPNYSSELNVNALLLGDSALYLCASSKAGPGETQYFGPGTRLLVL.